This T cell receptor beta chain was profiled in a study of blood T cell repertoires in COVID-19. Study context: Some COVID-19 samples were acute and others convalescent; all came from the United States, Italy and Spain. The cDNA or gDNA used as material had been derived from T cells, B-cell-depleted T cells, or PBMCs.

As handled by the study authors: Estimation of nucleated cell counts was performed using reference gene primer amplification. Using immunoSEQ multiplex PCR, the repertoire was profiled, and TCRdb retains in-frame clones only, with some absent. V and J calls plus clone size are reproduced from that table; the DNA served to infer D and trimming. The sample has roughly 100,000 clones, 81% seen once. Losses at the gene ends were 5 bases for V and 7 bases for J; bases not matched to a gene: 8. CDR3 length: 15 amino acids. CDR1 and CDR2 from the germline V gene are MNHEY and SVGEGT. Sequenced material: peripheral blood. This sequence originates from an older woman with acute or convalescent COVID-19. The J gene is TRBJ1-1, the V gene TRBV6-2 or TRBV6-3, with 12 positions matching TRBD1. The CDR3 sequence: CASSTTGTGGYEAFF. The CDR3 coding sequence is TGTGCCAGCAGTACGACCGGGACAGGGGGCTATGAAGCTTTCTTT.